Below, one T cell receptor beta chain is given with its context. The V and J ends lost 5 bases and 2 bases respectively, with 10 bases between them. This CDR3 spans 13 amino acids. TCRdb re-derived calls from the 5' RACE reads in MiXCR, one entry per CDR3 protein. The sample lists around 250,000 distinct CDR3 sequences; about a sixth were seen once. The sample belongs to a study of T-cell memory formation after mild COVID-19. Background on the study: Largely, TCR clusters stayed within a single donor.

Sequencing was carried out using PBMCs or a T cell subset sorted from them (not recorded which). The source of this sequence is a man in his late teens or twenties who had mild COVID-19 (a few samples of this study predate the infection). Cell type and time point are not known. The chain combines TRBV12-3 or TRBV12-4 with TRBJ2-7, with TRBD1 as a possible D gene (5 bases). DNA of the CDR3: TGTGCCAGCAGTCTACAGGTCCCCTACGAGCAGTACTTC. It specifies CASSLQVPYEQYF.